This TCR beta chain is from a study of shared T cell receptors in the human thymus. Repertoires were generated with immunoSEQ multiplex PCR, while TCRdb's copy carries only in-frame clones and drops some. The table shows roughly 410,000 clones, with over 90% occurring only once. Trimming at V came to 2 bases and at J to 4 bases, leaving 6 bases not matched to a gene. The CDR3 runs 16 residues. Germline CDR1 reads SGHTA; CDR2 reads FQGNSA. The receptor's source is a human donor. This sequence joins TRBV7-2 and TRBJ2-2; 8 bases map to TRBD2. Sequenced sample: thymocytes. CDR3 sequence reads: CASSLRAGGVTGELFF. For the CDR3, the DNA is TGTGCCAGCAGCTTAAGGGCGGGAGGAGTCACCGGGGAGCTGTTTTTT.